This T cell receptor (beta chain) appears in the sequencing data of a study of vaccination and CD4 T cells after COVID-19. Study context: Convalescents were six males and four females, two of them Hispanic. The cells in question were stimulated using overlapping spike peptides derived from SARS-CoV-2, HCoV-NL63, HCoV-OC43 and HCoV-229E.

This clonotype was seen only a few times. The antigen is unknown. The study sequenced cultured CD4+ T cell DNA using the Oncomine TCR Beta short-read assay. One entry per CDR3 protein, called by TCRdb with MiXCR from the PCR reads. This sample has approximately 12,000 distinct CDR3 sequences; under 80% occur once, and the top ten carry less than 15%. Documented treatment: approximately nine-day PBMC culture with coronavirus spike peptide pools or control peptides (ViraFEST assay). ViraFEST enlarged antigen-specific T cell populations with peptide pools and afterwards sequenced TCRs. Per the germline V gene, CDR1 is SGHTA and CDR2 is FQGNSA. The ends were cut back, 2 bases at V and 0 bases at J, with 13 bases in the middle. CDR3 size: 16 residues.

This receptor was identified in a human donor who had recovered from COVID-19. The gene calls are TRBV7-2 and TRBJ1-1; perhaps TRBD1 as D (5 bases). The material sequenced was CD4+ T cells from blood, cultured in vitro. The CDR3 DNA reads TGTGCCAGCAGCTTAAGGGACCTAAACTTGAACACTGAAGCTTTCTTT. Residues: CASSLRDLNLNTEAFF.